A selection of T cell receptor beta chains follows, all from one sample in a study of T-cell reconstitution after alpha-beta-depleted transplantation in children. TCRdb re-analysed the PCR reads in MiXCR, keeping a single row per CDR3 protein. The table records over 300,000 distinct CDR3 sequences, 10% to 13% of them present only once. The specimen was PBMCs from the stem cell graft donor, collected from the stem cell graft. These TCRs come from a human donor who donated a stem cell graft to a child with acute lymphoblastic leukemia. CDR3s include the opening cysteine and the closing phenylalanine or tryptophan. D genes are given only for firm matches. Some rows have no size entry. The others give once, few or many, or a class for an expanded clone.

j_gene: TRBJ1-2; abundance: few; d_gene: TRBD1; v_gene: TRBV7-9; CDR3nt: TGTGCCAGCAGCTTAGAGACAGGGTATTATGGCTACACCTTC; CDR3aa: CASSLETGYYGYTF
j_gene: TRBJ2-7; abundance: few; d_gene: TRBD2; v_gene: TRBV20-1; CDR3nt: TGCAGTGCGACGGATGGTAGCGGGAGCACTTACGAGCAGTACTTC; CDR3aa: CSATDGSGSTYEQYF
j_gene: TRBJ2-7; abundance: few; d_gene: TRBD2; v_gene: TRBV4-3; CDR3nt: TGCGCCAGCAGCCAAGGACCGGGGGGGGGCGAGCAGTACTTC; CDR3aa: CASSQGPGGGEQYF
j_gene: TRBJ2-3; abundance: -; d_gene: -; v_gene: TRBV4-1; CDR3nt: TGCGCCAGCAGCCACCCCCGTCGCGGATACACAGATACGCAGTATTTT; CDR3aa: CASSHPRRGYTDTQYF
j_gene: TRBJ2-1; abundance: -; d_gene: -; v_gene: TRBV6-2/TRBV6-3; CDR3nt: TGTGCCAGCAGTTCTGTCCTCAGCTCCTACAATGAGCAGTTCTTC; CDR3aa: CASSSVLSSYNEQFF
j_gene: TRBJ2-3; abundance: few; d_gene: -; v_gene: TRBV5-1; CDR3nt: TGCGCCAGCAGCTTATCAGATAACACAGATACGCAGTATTTT; CDR3aa: CASSLSDNTDTQYF
j_gene: TRBJ2-1; abundance: many; d_gene: TRBD2; v_gene: TRBV28; CDR3nt: TGTGCCAGCAGTTTACTAGCGGGAGCCGTCAATGAGCAGTTCTTC; CDR3aa: CASSLLAGAVNEQFF
j_gene: TRBJ2-3; abundance: many; d_gene: -; v_gene: TRBV7-6; CDR3nt: TGTGCCAGCAGCCCAGACGGATCCGTAAGCACAGATACGCAGTATTTT; CDR3aa: CASSPDGSVSTDTQYF
j_gene: TRBJ2-3; abundance: many; d_gene: TRBD2; v_gene: TRBV29-1; CDR3nt: TGCAGCGTTGTAGCGGGACTCGGAATCGCGGATACGCAGTATTTT; CDR3aa: CSVVAGLGIADTQYF
j_gene: TRBJ2-5; abundance: few; d_gene: TRBD1; v_gene: TRBV6-5; CDR3nt: TGTGCCAGCAGTTACCTGACAGGGGGGGAAGAAGAGACCCAGTACTTC; CDR3aa: CASSYLTGGEEETQYF